What follows is one T cell receptor beta chain and its context. What it binds is not known. The source of the sample is a study of T cell responses to AZD1222 COVID-19 vaccine. General study findings and limits: Repertoire samples came only from after the peak T cell response. Nearly half of spike-specific TCRs reportedly target variant regions that are unmutated in the B.1.351 and B.1.1.7 variants.

TCRdb's copy holds only in-frame clones and misses some; the assay was immunoSEQ multiplex PCR. Among 95,000 to 150,000 clones listed, 87% were seen once. CDR1 MNHEY and CDR2 SMNVEV come from the germline V gene (reference sequence). Trimming left V 3 bases short and J 0 bases short, with 9 bases between. This CDR3 is built from 16 residues. The chain recombines TRBV27 with TRBJ2-6, with D hard to call. The sample here was peripheral blood, taken on day 0 of AZD1222 vaccination. The receptor comes from an adult in good health. CDR3 region: CASSLLPLSGANVLTF. The CDR3 DNA reads as TGTGCCAGCAGTTTGCTCCCACTCTCTGGGGCCAACGTCCTGACTTTC. Variable domain in full (rest from reference TRBV27 and TRBJ2-6): EAQVTQNPRYLITVTGKKLTVTCSQNMNHEYMSWYRQDPGLGLRQIYYSMNVEVTDKGDVPEGYKVSRKEKRNFPLILESPSPNQTSLYFCASSLLPLSGANVLTFGAGSRLTVL.